One and the same sample provided the 26 T cell receptor beta chains below, sequenced in a study of tumor and adjacent non-tumor tissue in lung cancer. No cell sorting was done before RNA was extracted from the tissue. The library came from three nested PCR rounds adapted from ARM-PCR protocols. TCRdb reprocessed the multiplex PCR reads with MiXCR, giving one entry per CDR3 protein. The top ten hold more than 35% of the sample, which has 90,000 to 110,000 distinct CDR3 sequences, 75% seen once. Sequencing was carried out using lung tumor tissue. These receptors were taken from a woman aged 55-70 years with non-small cell lung cancer.

V usage is TRBV6-6 and J usage is TRBJ1-2; D is ambiguous. From germline, CDR1 is MNHNY and CDR2 SVGAGI (reference sequence). The CDR3 is made up of 15 amino acids. V lost 3 bases and J 11 bases, leaving 22 bases between the germline ends. The CDR3 loop is CASSYLGGINYDYTF. Here the CDR3 DNA reads TGTGCCAGCAGTTATCTGGGAGGAATAAACTATGATTACACCTTC.

As concerns this clonotype: A read error may account for a junction end that differs from germline. The rearrangement links TRBV11-3 to TRBJ1-1, with TRBD1 as a possible D gene (5 bases). The CDR3 extends over 18 amino acids. Germline values: CDR1 SGHNT, CDR2 YENEEA. The CDR3 here is CATSLIGAPGRMNTEAFF. CDR3 nucleotides: TGTGCCACCAGCTTAATTGGGGCGCCGGGACGGATGAACACTGAAGCGTTCTTT.

A remark on this clonotype: At one end the junction does not follow the germline gene, possibly because of a read error. V and J are TRBV20-1 and TRBJ2-3, with D perhaps matching TRBD2 (5 bases). Looked up from germline, CDR1 is DFQATT and CDR2 is SNEGSKA (reference sequence). The length of the CDR3 is 10 residues. CDR3 nucleotide sequence: TGCAGTGCGAGTCGGGGTACGCATTATTTT. Amino acids: CSASRGTHYF.

The DNA of the CDR3 is TGTGCCAACATCTTAGAGTGGGGGAACACCGGGGAGCTGTTTTTT. Its translation: CANILEWGNTGELFF. The chain couples TRBV11-2 to TRBJ2-2, with unresolved D. The V gene lost 10 bases and the J gene lost 1 base, with 16 bases spanning the gap. The CDR3 consists of 15 residues. Germline loops: CDR1 SGHAT, CDR2 FQNNGV.

As concerns this clonotype: One base away lies a much larger clone, so this may be a sequencing read error. The rearrangement uses TRBV5-6 and TRBJ1-5; no reliable D call. CDR1 is SGHDT, CDR2 YYEEEE, per germline. V shed 3 bases and J shed 6 bases, with 13 bases lying between them. This CDR3 spans 14 amino acids. The CDR3 coding sequence is TGTGCCAGCAGCTACGGGAGTGCAATTCAGCCCCAGCATTTT. Amino acids: CASSYGSAIQPQHF.

On this clonotype: At one boundary the junction diverges from the germline segment, which might be a read error. The chain is built from TRBV5-1 and TRBJ2-1; D not certain. The length of the CDR3 is 13 residues. Germline CDR1 reads SGHRS; CDR2 reads YFSETQ. The CDR3 spells CATSLSGVNEQFF. DNA of the CDR3: TGCGCCACCAGCTTGTCAGGTGTCAATGAGCAGTTCTTC.

A note on this clonotype: The junction differs from germline at one of its ends, possibly a read error. The genes are TRBV11-2 and TRBJ2-2, with TRBD2 matching 10 bases. This CDR3 region has 16 residues. Germline CDR1 reads SGHAT; CDR2 reads FQNNGV. The CDR3 DNA sequence: TGTGCCAGCAGCTTCACTAGCGGGGACGTCACCGGGGAGCTGTTGTTT. Amino acids: CASSFTSGDVTGELLF.

The genes are TRBV6-1 and TRBJ2-3; 7 bases are shared with TRBD1. Germline V gene sequence: CDR1 MNHNS, CDR2 SASEGT. This CDR3 region has 16 residues. J gave up 6 bases and V 2 bases, and 11 bases lay outside the gene matches. CDR3 DNA: TGTGCCAGCAGTGAATCATCAGGGGGAGCGAGGGATACGCAGTATTTT. Its translation is CASSESSGGARDTQYF.

On this clonotype: Given a much more abundant clone one base away, this may be a read error. The rearrangement uses TRBV5-4 and TRBJ2-3, with D tentatively TRBD2 (5 bases). There are 16 residues in the CDR3. V gave up 3 bases and J gave up 2 bases, with 16 bases separating them. The germline V gene has CDR1 SGHNT and CDR2 YYREEE (reference sequence). The CDR3 loop is CASSSAVLRNTDTQYF. The DNA for the CDR3 is TGTGCCAGCAGCTCAGCGGTGTTACGAAACACAGATACGCAGTATTTT.

As to this clonotype: The missing conserved phenylalanine or tryptophan at the end of this CDR3 makes a read error likely. The V call is TRBV11-2, the J call TRBJ2-1, with D unclear. The germline V and J ends were trimmed by 10 bases and 9 bases, with 19 bases remaining between them. The CDR3 is 13 amino acids. Germline values: CDR1 SGHAT, CDR2 FQNNGV. The DNA of the CDR3 is TGTGCCAAAAGCGCTGTACGTGACACTGAGCAGTTCTTA. It is translated as CAKSAVRDTEQFL.

As concerns this clonotype: Germline and junction disagree at one end, which may indicate a read error. The gene calls are TRBV29-1 and TRBJ2-7; D perhaps matches TRBD1 (5 bases). From germline, CDR1 is SQVTM and CDR2 ANQGSEA. The CDR3 runs 14 residues. The CDR3 nucleotides are TGCAACGCTGCCAAGGGGTTTTCCCTTACCGAGCAATACTTC. It encodes CNAAKGFSLTEQYF.

The chain uses TRBV20-1 and TRBJ2-2; D possibly corresponds to TRBD2 (5 bases). CDR1 and CDR2 (germline): DFQATT, SNEGSKA (reference sequence). This CDR3 region has 15 residues. The V end was cut by 4 bases, the J end by 1 base, with 13 bases between. The CDR3 DNA reads TGCAGTGCTACGGAGGCACAGAGGAACACCGGGGAGCTGTTTTTT. Protein: CSATEAQRNTGELFF.

This clonotype was recorded a few times. With a much larger clone just one base away, this may be a read error. The V gene is TRBV20-1, the J gene TRBJ2-3; 10 bases agree with TRBD2. Germline V gives CDR1 DFQATT, CDR2 SNEGSKA (reference sequence). The CDR3 contains 15 residues. CDR3 loop: CSAVPLAGAVDTQFF. CDR3 in DNA: TGCAGTGCTGTCCCCCTAGCGGGAGCGGTAGATACGCAGTTTTTT.

This clonotype was seen only once. This sequence joins TRBV20-1 and TRBJ2-1; 9 positions match TRBD2. The length of the CDR3 is 14 residues. Germline V gene lookup returns CDR1 DFQATT and CDR2 SNEGSKA (reference sequence). J was trimmed by 6 bases and V by 7 bases; bases with no gene match: 10. The CDR3 DNA follows: TGCAGTGAGGCGGGGGGGAATGCACCCAATGAGCAGTTCTTC. Amino acids: CSEAGGNAPNEQFF.

This chain connects TRBV7-8 to TRBJ1-5; the D gene is possibly TRBD1 (6 bases). The CDR3 contains 16 residues. Germline-derived CDR1 and CDR2 are SGHVS and FQNEAQ. V was cut by 5 bases and J by 0 bases, with 14 bases left in between. The CDR3 DNA sequence: TGTGCCAGCAGCGGTTACAGGGATTATAGCAATCAGCCCCAGCATTTT. Residues: CASSGYRDYSNQPQHF.

This clonotype was detected a few times. This may arise from a read error, as a much more abundant clone is one base away. The genes are TRBV20-1 and TRBJ2-1, with D tentatively TRBD1 (6 bases). CDR1 is DFQATT and CDR2 is SNEGSKA in the germline V gene (reference sequence). This CDR3 is 11 amino acids long. V lost 3 bases and J lost 9, with 9 bases in between. The CDR3 nucleotides are TGCAGTGCTAGCCAGGGGAGTGAGCAGTTCTTC. Translated: CSASQGSEQFF.

To note about this clonotype: Germline is not matched at one junction end, which may reflect a read error. The V call is TRBV11-3, the J call TRBJ2-1; 7 bases fit TRBD1. In germline, CDR1 is SGHNT, CDR2 YENEEA. The CDR3 totals 13 residues. The CDR3 sequence: CVTSLMGQGDALF. The CDR3 coding sequence is TGTGTCACCAGCTTAATGGGGCAGGGGGATGCGCTCTTC. The full variable domain, its missing parts supplied by reference TRBV11-3 and TRBJ2-1, is EAGVVQSPRYKIIEKKQPVAFWCNPISGHNTLYWYLQNLGQGPELLIRYENEEAVDDSQLPKDRFSAERLKGVDSTLKIQPAELGDSAVYLCVTSLMGQGDALFGPGTRLTVL.

Comments on this clonotype: A much larger clone is a single base away; this may be a read error. This chain links TRBV29-1 with TRBJ1-2; a weak D match, TRBD1 (6 bases). Germline assignment: CDR1 SQVTM and CDR2 ANQGSEA. The CDR3 spans 13 residues. CDR3 loop: CNVAGEGFYGYTF. In nucleotides, the CDR3 is TGCAACGTTGCAGGGGAGGGTTTCTATGGCTACACCTTC.

A word on this clonotype: The CDR3 end shows no conserved phenylalanine or tryptophan, and so a read error is likely. The DNA is omitted, as the CDR3 cannot be located on it reliably, and the CDR3 follows TCRdb's listing. This chain joins TRBV11-3 and TRBJ2-1; TRBD2, the table's D call, lacks a check against the DNA. Germline V lookup: CDR1 SGHNT, CDR2 YENEEA. The CDR3 has 17 residues if both end residues are counted. Here the CDR3 reads CASSLQLTNGSHNEQIL.

This clonotype was detected a few times. A much larger clone lies one base from this, so it may be a read error. The CDR3 protein is CAISYGEEWGGTRTEAFF. CDR3 in DNA: TGTGCCATCAGTTACGGGGAGGAGTGGGGTGGGACCCGGACTGAAGCTTTCTTT. The V call is TRBV6-6, the J call TRBJ1-1, with D possibly being TRBD1 (5 bases). The CDR3 runs 18 residues. Germline CDR1 reads MNHNY; CDR2 reads SVGAGI (reference sequence).

Comment on this clonotype: An end of the junction does not agree with germline; a read error may underlie this. The CDR3 sequence is CASSRHRGSQETQYF. CDR3 DNA sequence: TGCGCCAGCAGTCGACACCGGGGCTCACAAGAGACCCAGTATTTC. The chain uses TRBV4-3 and TRBJ2-5; TRBD1 or TRBD2 may be the D gene (5 bases each). The V gene's germline CDR1 is LGHNA and CDR2 YSLEER. The CDR3 extends over 15 amino acids.

On this clonotype itself: A much bigger clone sits one base away, suggesting this may be a read error. The rearrangement joins TRBV6-5 to TRBJ2-1; 12 nucleotides match TRBD1. Germline-derived CDR1 and CDR2 are MNHEY and SVGAGI. This CDR3 region has 17 residues. V lost 5 bases to trimming and J lost 8 bases; unmatched junction nucleotides: 13. The CDR3 DNA reads as TGTGCCAGCAGTAAGAATAAACCGGGACAGGGGGCCCATGAGCAGTTCTTC. Its protein product is CASSKNKPGQGAHEQFF.

This clonotype was seen at least ten times. The DNA of the CDR3 is TGTGCCAGCAGCCAGCGCTCGGGGCTAGCGGGAGGAGATACGCAGTATTTT. It codes for CASSQRSGLAGGDTQYF. The rearrangement links TRBV4-2 to TRBJ2-3, with 11 bases identical to TRBD2. The CDR3 length is 17 residues. The V and J ends lost 3 bases and 5 bases, in that order; junction bases with no gene match: 10. In germline, CDR1 is LGHNA, CDR2 YNFKEQ.

The chain couples TRBV7-3 to TRBJ2-1; 9 bases match TRBD2. CDR1 is SGHTA and CDR2 is FQGTGA in the germline V gene. The trim removed 5 bases at V and 6 bases at J, leaving 8 bases unmatched. The CDR3 is 15 residues long. The CDR3 sequence is CASSQGAGGTNEQFF. In DNA form, the CDR3 reads TGTGCCAGCAGCCAAGGGGCGGGGGGGACCAATGAGCAGTTCTTC.

To note about this clonotype: A much larger clonotype is one base distant, so this may be a read error. The chain has TRBV12-3 or TRBV12-4 and TRBJ2-7; tentative D call: TRBD2 (7 bases). CDR3 size: 15 residues. CDR3 DNA: TGTACCAGCAGTTTTTACGGGGGGCAATCCTACGAGCAGTACTTC. Translation: CTSSFYGGQSYEQYF.

About this clonotype: The CDR3 does not end in the conserved phenylalanine or tryptophan, so this is likely a read error. The chain carries TRBV5-1 and TRBJ2-3; D remains ambiguous. The CDR3 is 15 amino acids. Germline V gene lookup returns CDR1 SGHRS and CDR2 YFSETQ. The chain's CDR3 is CAGSLALESTDTQYL. The CDR3 DNA sequence: TGCGCCGGCAGCTTGGCCCTGGAGAGCACAGATACGCAGTATTTG.